Each of the 21 T cell receptor beta chains below was sequenced from the same sample in a study of cytomegalovirus exposure and HLA in healthy donors. In the PCR, 60 Vbeta and 13 Jbeta primers were used. Sequenced by immunoSEQ multiplex PCR; TCRdb stores in-frame clones only, minus some. This sample has roughly 140,000 clones; approximately 85% occur once, and the top ten carry around 6.6%. The specimen sequenced was PBMCs. Receptors originate from a man between 50 and 59 years old in good health and CMV-seropositive.

The table lists this clone with a few counts. The chain carries TRBV27 and TRBJ1-1; D ambiguous. The CDR3 loop spans 14 amino acids. CDR1 MNHEY and CDR2 SMNVEV come from the germline V gene (reference sequence). Between the trimmed V and J ends, which lost 1 base and 4 bases, there was a span of 10 bases. The CDR3 sequence is CASSLFVFSTEAFF. CDR3 coding DNA: TGTGCCAGCAGTTTATTCGTCTTCAGCACTGAAGCTTTCTTT.

The rearrangement joins TRBV6-1 to TRBJ1-2, with 11 bases matching TRBD1. CDR3 length: 15 amino acids. J gave up 7 bases and V 1 base, and 5 bases lay outside the gene matches. From germline, CDR1 is MNHNS and CDR2 SASEGT. The CDR3 DNA sequence: TGTGCCAGCAGTGAAGTGGGGGGACAGGGGGTTGGCTACACCTTC. Amino acids: CASSEVGGQGVGYTF.

This clone occurred once. V and J are TRBV18 and TRBJ1-2, with 7 positions matching TRBD1. This CDR3 is built from 15 residues. Germline V gene sequence: CDR1 KGHSH, CDR2 LQKENI. V gave up 2 bases and J gave up 0 bases; unmatched junction bases: 3. CDR3 residues: CASSPTGQSNYGYTF. In DNA, the CDR3 is TGTGCCAGCTCACCAACGGGACAGTCTAACTATGGCTACACCTTC.

In this sample, this clone turned up once. The chain carries TRBV27 and TRBJ1-2; 11 nucleotides align to TRBD1. Germline-derived CDR1 and CDR2 are MNHEY and SMNVEV (reference sequence). The CDR3 loop spans 15 amino acids. Germline trimming cut 8 bases from V and 8 bases from J; bases unmatched to any gene: 13. The DNA of the CDR3 is TGTGCCAGCGGACGGACAGGGGGCGGTCTCTCGGGCTACACCTTC. Translating gives CASGRTGGGLSGYTF.

The rearrangement uses TRBV21-1 and TRBJ2-2; no DNA check was done on the table's D call, TRBD1. TRBV21-1 is labeled a pseudogene. The CDR3 loop spans 14 amino acids. The CDR3 bases are TGTGCCAGCAGCACCTACGACACTACCGGGGAGCTGTTTTTT. This gives the protein CASSTYDTTGELFF.

This clone was seen a few times. V gene TRBV9 combines with J gene TRBJ2-1, with D possibly matching TRBD2 (6 bases). Deletions cut 0 bases from V and 5 bases from J, with 15 bases between. CDR3 length equals 16 residues. The V gene's germline CDR1 is SGDLS and CDR2 YYNGEE. The CDR3 coding sequence is TGTGCCAGCAGCGTAGGGTCCAGCGGGCTCAACAATGAGCAGTTCTTC. Its protein product is CASSVGSSGLNNEQFF.

This chain connects TRBV2 to TRBJ2-2; D is unclear. V lost 6 bases and J 4 bases, leaving 9 bases between the germline ends. The CDR3 covers 13 residues. From germline, CDR1 is SNHLY and CDR2 FYNNEI. The chain's CDR3 is CASSPGSTGELFF. The CDR3 bases are TGTGCCAGCAGCCCAGGATCCACCGGGGAGCTGTTTTTT.

This chain uses TRBV2 with TRBJ2-1; D might be TRBD2 (6 bases). Per the germline V gene, CDR1 is SNHLY and CDR2 is FYNNEI. V was cut by 7 bases and J by 0 bases, with 10 bases left in between. This CDR3 has 14 amino acids. The CDR3 nucleotides read TGTGCCAGCACCCGGGAGAGCTCCTACAATGAGCAGTTCTTC. This codes for CASTRESSYNEQFF.

This clone has only one observation. The chain couples TRBV5-4 to TRBJ2-3; maybe TRBD2 (6 bases). The length of the CDR3 is 14 residues. CDR1 is SGHNT and CDR2 is YYREEE in the germline V gene (reference sequence). V dropped 1 base and J dropped 5 bases, with 11 bases sitting between them. The DNA of the CDR3 is TGTGCCAGCAGCTTGAGAGTAGCGGAAGATACGCAGTATTTT. Translating it yields CASSLRVAEDTQYF. Full variable domain (remainder filled in from reference TRBV5-4 and TRBJ2-3): ETGVTQSPTHLIKTRGQQVTLRCSSQSGHNTVSWYQQALGQGPQFIFQYYREEENGRGNFPPRFSGLQFPNYSSELNVNALELDDSALYLCASSLRVAEDTQYFGPGTRLTVL.

The rearrangement links TRBV6-1 to TRBJ1-6; 7 bases align to TRBD1. Trimming took 8 bases from V and 7 from J; bases not matched to a gene: 8. CDR1 and CDR2 (germline): MNHNS, SASEGT. CDR3 length: 14 residues. The CDR3 nucleotides are TGTGCCAGCCACAGGGGACTTTCGAATTCACCCCTCCACTTT. It codes for CASHRGLSNSPLHF.

CDR3 region: CASEDRVGFQPQHF. The CDR3 DNA reads TGTGCCAGCGAAGACAGGGTAGGGTTTCAGCCCCAGCATTTT. This rearrangement joins TRBV2 to TRBJ1-5; 7 bases align to TRBD1. Germline lookup yields CDR1 SNHLY and CDR2 FYNNEI. V lost 8 bases and J lost 6; bases outside the gene matches: 10. The CDR3 spans 14 residues.

This chain links TRBV18 with TRBJ1-2; D uncertain. Germline values: CDR1 KGHSH, CDR2 LQKENI. Trimming took off 1 base at V and 8 bases at J, with 14 bases between the two ends. The CDR3 has 14 amino acids. The CDR3: CASSPQGGPGGYTF. CDR3 DNA: TGTGCCAGCTCACCACAAGGAGGTCCTGGAGGCTACACCTTC.

This sequence joins TRBV7-9 and TRBJ2-7; TRBD1 matches at 8 bases. From germline, CDR1 is SEHNR and CDR2 FQNEAQ (reference sequence). Losses at the gene ends were 5 bases for V and 0 bases for J; bases not matched to a gene: 6. The CDR3 consists of 15 residues. The CDR3: CASSPTQGDSYEQYF. The DNA of the CDR3 is TGTGCCAGCAGCCCGACACAGGGGGACTCCTACGAGCAGTACTTC.

In DNA form, the CDR3 reads TGCGCCAGCAGCTTGGAGGGACTAGCTTTTGGCGGGGAGCTGTTTTTT. Residues: CASSLEGLAFGGELFF. The rearrangement joins TRBV5-1 to TRBJ2-2; TRBD2 aligns across 9 bases. The CDR3 runs 16 residues. With 0 bases clipped from V and 7 bases from J, the junction kept 7 bases outside the gene matches. Germline-derived CDR1 and CDR2 are SGHRS and YFSETQ. Looking up the rest from reference TRBV5-1 and TRBJ2-2 gives the full variable domain: KAGVTQTPRYLIKTRGQQVTLSCSPISGHRSVSWYQQTPGQGLQFLFEYFSETQRNKGNFPGRFSGRQFSNSRSEMNVSTLELGDSALYLCASSLEGLAFGGELFFGEGSRLTVL.

The J gene is TRBJ1-5, the V gene TRBV5-1; D gene unclear. The V end was cut by 4 bases, the J end by 2 bases, with 7 bases between. Per germline, CDR1 SGHRS and CDR2 YFSETQ. CDR3 length: 13 residues. The CDR3 here is CASSQDGNQPQHF. CDR3 sequence (DNA): TGCGCCAGCAGCCAGGATGGCAATCAGCCCCAGCATTTT.

There are a few counts of this clone. The CDR3 spells CASSFATTGRANEKLFF. DNA for the CDR3: TGTGCCAGCAGTTTTGCCACTACAGGGCGCGCTAATGAAAAACTGTTTTTT. This rearrangement joins TRBV28 to TRBJ1-4, with TRBD1 as a possible D gene (6 bases). This CDR3 has 17 residues. Deletions cut 3 bases from V and 3 bases from J, with 17 bases between. Per the germline V gene, CDR1 is MDHEN and CDR2 is SYDVKM.

The CDR3 protein is CSVKQGAGMQYF. The CDR3 DNA sequence: TGCAGCGTTAAACAGGGGGCTGGTATGCAGTACTTC. The chain carries TRBV29-1 and TRBJ2-7; 9 nucleotides line up with TRBD1. CDR3 length: 12 amino acids. V trimming: 5 bases; J trimming: 9 bases; junction bases outside the gene matches: 8. CDR1 SQVTM and CDR2 ANQGSEA come from the germline V gene.

The chain couples TRBV19 to TRBJ2-2; 8 bases fit TRBD2. The CDR3 runs 13 residues. The V gene end was trimmed by 6 bases and the J gene end by 3 bases; junction bases not matched to a gene: 0. The germline V gene encodes CDR1 LNHDA and CDR2 SQIVND (reference sequence). Here the CDR3 DNA reads TGTGCCAGTAGCGGGAGGGACACCGGGGAGCTGTTTTTT. Amino acids: CASSGRDTGELFF.

The chain joins TRBV27 to TRBJ1-1, with no clear D. Trimming stripped 7 bases from V and 5 bases from J, with 14 bases between. From germline, CDR1 is MNHEY and CDR2 SMNVEV (reference sequence). The CDR3 spans 13 residues. CDR3 coding DNA: TGTGCCAGCATGAGTGGGTCGGGGACTGAAGCTTTCTTT. The encoded protein is CASMSGSGTEAFF.

CDR3 in amino acids: CASSLPHGTAVVSNQPQHF. DNA of the CDR3: TGTGCCAGCAGTTTACCCCACGGGACAGCTGTAGTAAGCAATCAGCCCCAGCATTTT. The chain has TRBV28 and TRBJ1-5; 7 nucleotides agree with TRBD1. With V trimmed by 2 bases and J by 1 base, 14 bases remained unmatched. The germline gives CDR1 MDHEN, CDR2 SYDVKM. The CDR3 is 19 amino acids.

The gene calls are TRBV2 and TRBJ2-3, with D uncertain. Per the germline V gene, CDR1 is SNHLY and CDR2 is FYNNEI. The CDR3 runs 14 residues. Trimming removed 6 bases at V and 3 bases at J, with 13 bases between. The CDR3 DNA reads as TGTGCCAGCAGGGGCCTTACTCGTACAGATACGCAGTATTTT. Protein: CASRGLTRTDTQYF.